The 20 T cell receptor beta chains given below trace back to one sample, sequenced in a study of control samples from healthy donors and cancer patients. The protocol was immunoSEQ multiplex PCR, while the TCRdb copy is restricted to in-frame clones and leaves out a portion. There are nearly 200,000 clones in the sample; roughly nine tenths occur only once, and less than 2% lies in the top ten. The sequenced material came from blood. These receptors originate from a man aged 30-40 years in good health.

The chain has TRBV28 and TRBJ2-3; the D is unclear. This CDR3 contains 15 residues. From germline, CDR1 is MDHEN and CDR2 SYDVKM. V was clipped by 3 bases and J by 2 bases, with 12 bases between them. CDR3 in amino acids: CASSFRARPTDTQYF. The CDR3 nucleotides read TGTGCCAGCAGTTTTCGGGCACGGCCCACAGATACGCAGTATTTT.

There are a few counts of this clone. V usage is TRBV24-1 and J usage is TRBJ1-5, with D maybe TRBD1 (5 bases). The germline V gene has CDR1 KGHDR and CDR2 SFDVKD. CDR3 length equals 14 residues. V lost 3 bases and J lost 5, with 10 bases in between. The CDR3 nucleotides are TGTGCCACCAGTGATGTGGGGGTATATCAGCCCCAGCATTTT. Residues: CATSDVGVYQPQHF.

This sequence joins TRBV9 and TRBJ2-3, with 7 bases that match TRBD2. In germline, CDR1 is SGDLS, CDR2 YYNGEE. With 4 bases clipped from V and 4 bases from J, the junction kept 6 bases outside the gene matches. The CDR3 loop spans 14 amino acids. CDR3 sequence reads: CASSPGGGPDTQYF. CDR3 coding DNA: TGTGCCAGCAGCCCTGGCGGGGGACCAGATACGCAGTATTTT.

The chain is built from TRBV5-6 and TRBJ2-1; weak D call: TRBD1 (6 bases). Germline CDR1 and CDR2: SGHDT and YYEEEE. The CDR3 is 14 residues long. V lost 1 base, J lost 7 bases, and 12 bases lay in between. The CDR3 region is CASSLPGVWNEQFF. The CDR3 region has the DNA TGTGCCAGCAGCTTGCCAGGGGTATGGAATGAGCAGTTCTTC.

The chain joins TRBV6-5 to TRBJ1-2; TRBD1 agrees at 7 bases. After removal of 8 bases from V and 3 bases from J, the junction contained 9 bases not matched to a gene. The germline CDR1 and CDR2 sequences are MNHEY and SVGAGI. This CDR3 has 14 residues. The CDR3 DNA sequence: TGTGCCAGCCAGAGGAGACAGGGAGACTATGGCTACACCTTC. Its translation is CASQRRQGDYGYTF.

The genes are TRBV14 and TRBJ1-1; a weak D match, TRBD1 (6 bases). Germline CDR1 and CDR2: SGHDN and FVKESK. CDR3 size: 15 residues. Deletions cut 4 bases from V and 1 base from J, with 13 bases between. The CDR3 is CASSRLGTPNTEAFF. The CDR3 bases are TGTGCCAGCAGCCGCCTCGGGACACCGAACACTGAAGCTTTCTTT.

V and J are TRBV25-1 and TRBJ1-1; D is unclear. The CDR3 has 13 amino acids. With 0 bases removed from V and 0 bases from J, the gap between germline ends came to 2 bases. Germline V CDR1 and CDR2: MGHDK, SYGVNS. The CDR3 bases are TGTGCCAGCAGTGAATATCTGAACACTGAAGCTTTCTTT. Residues: CASSEYLNTEAFF.

The chain has TRBV19 and TRBJ2-7; weak D call: TRBD1 (6 bases). Germline values: CDR1 LNHDA, CDR2 SQIVND (reference sequence). The ends were cut back, 6 bases at V and 5 bases at J, with 14 bases in the middle. The length of the CDR3 is 13 residues. CDR3 region: CASSDRTLDEQYF. The CDR3 DNA reads TGTGCCAGTAGCGACAGGACACTTGACGAGCAGTACTTC.

The rearrangement joins TRBV5-6 to TRBJ2-1, with D possibly TRBD2 on 5 matching bases. CDR1 and CDR2 from the germline V gene are SGHDT and YYEEEE. This CDR3 has 15 amino acids. The V gene lost 1 base and the J gene lost 8 bases, with 16 bases spanning the gap. CDR3 nucleotides: TGTGCCAGCAGCTTGTATTTCGGGGTAATCGATGAGCAGTTCTTC. Protein product: CASSLYFGVIDEQFF.

Written as DNA, the CDR3 is TGTGCCAGCAGTTCAGGTACTGAAGCTTTCTTT. The encoded protein is CASSSGTEAFF. The chain joins TRBV6-6 to TRBJ1-1, with no clear D. Trimming left V 4 bases short and J 5 bases short, with 5 bases between. Germline-derived CDR1 and CDR2 are MNHNY and SVGAGI (reference sequence). The CDR3 length is 11 residues.

This chain uses TRBV19 with TRBJ2-3, with 10 nucleotides matching TRBD2. Per the germline V gene, CDR1 is LNHDA and CDR2 is SQIVND (reference sequence). This CDR3 comprises 17 residues. The J segment lost 6 bases and the V segment lost 5 bases, leaving 14 bases of the junction unmatched. In DNA, the CDR3 is TGTGCCAGTAGTTCCCTAAGGAGCGGGGGGGCCGGGGATACGCAGTATTTT. Its protein product is CASSSLRSGGAGDTQYF.

CDR3 DNA sequence: TGTGCCAGCAGCTTAGGAACAACCGGGGGTGGCTACACCTTC. Translating gives CASSLGTTGGGYTF. The chain couples TRBV11-2 to TRBJ1-2; D is perhaps TRBD1 (5 bases). V shed 1 base and J shed 7 bases, with 13 bases lying between them. The CDR3 contains 14 residues. Germline values: CDR1 SGHAT, CDR2 FQNNGV.

This chain uses TRBV6-5 with TRBJ2-1; D may match TRBD1 or TRBD2 (6 bases each). Germline CDR1 is MNHEY and CDR2 is SVGAGI. There are 14 residues in the CDR3. Trimming stripped 5 bases from V and 8 bases from J, with 16 bases between. CDR3 sequence: CASSRGRSIDEQFF. DNA for the CDR3: TGTGCCAGCAGTCGGGGGCGCAGCATAGATGAGCAGTTCTTC.

This chain joins TRBV24-1 and TRBJ1-5; D unresolved. CDR1 and CDR2 (germline): KGHDR, SFDVKD. This CDR3 is built from 13 residues. V gave up 6 bases and J gave up 4 bases, with 9 bases separating them. CDR3 residues: CATSQGNNQPQHF. The CDR3 region has the DNA TGTGCCACCAGTCAAGGGAATAATCAGCCCCAGCATTTT.

The gene calls are TRBV28 and TRBJ1-2; 7 bases line up with TRBD1. Germline-derived CDR1 and CDR2 are MDHEN and SYDVKM. With V trimmed by 6 bases and J by 3 bases, 10 bases remained unmatched. CDR3 size: 15 residues. Written as DNA, the CDR3 is TGTGCCAGCAGCACCAGGGGGGGCGGGGACTATGGCTACACCTTC. It translates to CASSTRGGGDYGYTF.

V and J are TRBV13 and TRBJ2-2, with D tentatively TRBD2 (5 bases). The CDR3 extends over 16 amino acids. CDR1 and CDR2 (germline): PRHDT, FYEKMQ (reference sequence). Trimming shortened V by 1 base and J by 0 bases, and 9 bases separated the two germline ends. This chain's CDR3 is CASSLVAGSNTGELFF. CDR3 coding DNA: TGTGCCAGCAGCTTAGTCGCGGGCTCGAACACCGGGGAGCTGTTTTTT.

The chain combines TRBV19 with TRBJ1-1; D possibly corresponds to TRBD1 (5 bases). The V end was cut by 3 bases, the J end by 2 bases, with 10 bases between. CDR1 LNHDA and CDR2 SQIVND come from the germline V gene (reference sequence). The CDR3 totals 14 residues. CDR3: CASSIIDSNTEAFF. CDR3 DNA sequence: TGTGCCAGTAGTATTATAGACAGTAACACTGAAGCTTTCTTT.

This clone was observed a single time. The chain has TRBV5-1 and TRBJ2-2; a weak D match, TRBD2 (6 bases). The V and J ends lost 2 bases and 7 bases respectively, with 15 bases between them. Germline V gives CDR1 SGHRS, CDR2 YFSETQ. The CDR3 runs 15 residues. CDR3 bases: TGCGCCAGCAGCTTAAGGCCCGGGGGTGACGGGGAGCTGTTTTTT. Amino acids: CASSLRPGGDGELFF.

This chain links TRBV20-1 with TRBJ2-3; D is possibly TRBD1 or TRBD2 (5 bases each). CDR1 and CDR2 from the germline V gene are DFQATT and SNEGSKA (reference sequence). The CDR3 runs 14 residues. Trimming pared 3 bases from V and 5 bases from J, leaving 15 bases between. Here the CDR3 DNA reads TGCAGTGCTAGTTCTGGGGGAGAAGGAGATACGCAGTATTTT. Its protein is CSASSGGEGDTQYF.

The chain carries TRBV13 and TRBJ1-2; no clear D gene. The CDR3 extends over 17 amino acids. Per germline, CDR1 PRHDT and CDR2 FYEKMQ (reference sequence). V was clipped by 5 bases and J by 3 bases, with 22 bases between them. CDR3 protein: CASSPRRIGEIHYGYTF. The CDR3 DNA follows: TGTGCCAGCAGCCCACGACGAATTGGGGAAATACACTATGGCTACACCTTC. Supplemented by reference TRBV13 and TRBJ1-2, the full variable domain reads AAGVIQSPRHLIKEKRETATLKCYPIPRHDTVYWYQQGPGQDPQFLISFYEKMQSDKGSIPDRFSAQQFSDYHSELNMSSLELGDSALYFCASSPRRIGEIHYGYTFGSGTRLTVV.